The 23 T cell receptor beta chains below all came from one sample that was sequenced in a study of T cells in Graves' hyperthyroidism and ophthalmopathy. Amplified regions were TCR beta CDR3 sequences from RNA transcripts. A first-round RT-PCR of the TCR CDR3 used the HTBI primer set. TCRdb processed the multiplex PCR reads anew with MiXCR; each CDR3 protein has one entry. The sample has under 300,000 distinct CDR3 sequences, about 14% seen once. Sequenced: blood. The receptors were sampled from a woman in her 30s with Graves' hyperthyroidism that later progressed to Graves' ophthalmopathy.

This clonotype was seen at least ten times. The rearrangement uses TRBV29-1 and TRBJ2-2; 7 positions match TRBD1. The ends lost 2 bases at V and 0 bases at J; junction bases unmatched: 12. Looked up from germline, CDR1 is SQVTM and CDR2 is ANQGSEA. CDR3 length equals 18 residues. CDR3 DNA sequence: TGCAGCGTTGAATACCTTAGGTCGGGACAGTCGAACACCGGGGAGCTGTTTTTT. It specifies CSVEYLRSGQSNTGELFF.

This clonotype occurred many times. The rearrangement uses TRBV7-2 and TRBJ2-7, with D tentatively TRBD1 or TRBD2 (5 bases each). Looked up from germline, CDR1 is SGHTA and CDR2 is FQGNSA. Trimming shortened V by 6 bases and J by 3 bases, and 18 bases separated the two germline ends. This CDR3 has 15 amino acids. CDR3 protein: CASSHWDGGNYEQYF. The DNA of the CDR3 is TGTGCCAGCAGTCATTGGGACGGAGGTAACTACGAGCAGTACTTC.

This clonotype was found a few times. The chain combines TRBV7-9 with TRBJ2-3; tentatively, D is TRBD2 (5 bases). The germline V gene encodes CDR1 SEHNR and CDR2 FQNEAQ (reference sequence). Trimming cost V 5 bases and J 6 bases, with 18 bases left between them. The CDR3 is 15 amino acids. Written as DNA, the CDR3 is TGTGCCAGCAGCCTGCAATCTAAGGACTGGGATACGCAGTATTTT. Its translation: CASSLQSKDWDTQYF.

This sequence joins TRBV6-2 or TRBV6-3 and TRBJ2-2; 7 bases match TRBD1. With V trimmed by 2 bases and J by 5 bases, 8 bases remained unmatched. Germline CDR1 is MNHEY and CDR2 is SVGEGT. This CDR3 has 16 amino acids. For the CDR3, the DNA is TGTGCCAGCAGTTACGGGACAGCTGGGATGACCGGGGAGCTGTTTTTT. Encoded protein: CASSYGTAGMTGELFF.

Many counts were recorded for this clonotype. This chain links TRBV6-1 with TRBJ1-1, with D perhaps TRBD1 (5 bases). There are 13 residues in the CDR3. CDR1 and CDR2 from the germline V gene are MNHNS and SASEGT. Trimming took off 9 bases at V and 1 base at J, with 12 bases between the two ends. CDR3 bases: TGTGCCAGAACCGGGACGGCGAACACTGAAGCTTTCTTT. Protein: CARTGTANTEAFF.

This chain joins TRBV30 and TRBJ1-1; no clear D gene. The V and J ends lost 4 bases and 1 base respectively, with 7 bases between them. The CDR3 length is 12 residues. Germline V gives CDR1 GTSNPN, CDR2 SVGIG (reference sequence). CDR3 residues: CAWNRRNTEAFF. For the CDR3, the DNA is TGTGCCTGGAATAGGCGGAACACTGAAGCTTTCTTT.

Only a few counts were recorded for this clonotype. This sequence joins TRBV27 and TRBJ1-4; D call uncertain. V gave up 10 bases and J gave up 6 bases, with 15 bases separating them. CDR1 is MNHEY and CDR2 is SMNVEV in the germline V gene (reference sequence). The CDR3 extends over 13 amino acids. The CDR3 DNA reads TGTGCCACCTCACCCAATGTCGATGAAAAACTGTTTTTT. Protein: CATSPNVDEKLFF.

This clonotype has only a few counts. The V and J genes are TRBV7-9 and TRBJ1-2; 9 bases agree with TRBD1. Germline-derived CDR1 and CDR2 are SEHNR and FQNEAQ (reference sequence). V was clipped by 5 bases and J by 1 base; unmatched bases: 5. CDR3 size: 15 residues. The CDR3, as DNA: TGTGCCAGCAGCCCCGGGACAGGGTTTAACTATGGCTACACCTTC. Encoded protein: CASSPGTGFNYGYTF.

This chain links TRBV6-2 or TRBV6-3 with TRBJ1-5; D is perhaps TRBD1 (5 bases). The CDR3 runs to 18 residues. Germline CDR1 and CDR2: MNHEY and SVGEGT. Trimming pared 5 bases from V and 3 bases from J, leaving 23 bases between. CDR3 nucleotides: TGTGCCAGCAGTAAACACAGGACCCTTAAAGGGGTCAATCAGCCCCAGCATTTT. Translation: CASSKHRTLKGVNQPQHF.

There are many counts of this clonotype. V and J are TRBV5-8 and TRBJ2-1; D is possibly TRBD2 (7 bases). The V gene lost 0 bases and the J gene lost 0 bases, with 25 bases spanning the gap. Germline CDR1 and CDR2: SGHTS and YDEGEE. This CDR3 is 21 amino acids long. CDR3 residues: CASSLVGGGTFFHGSYNEQFF. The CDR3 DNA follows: TGTGCCAGCAGCTTGGTCGGCGGGGGCACTTTCTTTCATGGCTCCTACAATGAGCAGTTCTTC.

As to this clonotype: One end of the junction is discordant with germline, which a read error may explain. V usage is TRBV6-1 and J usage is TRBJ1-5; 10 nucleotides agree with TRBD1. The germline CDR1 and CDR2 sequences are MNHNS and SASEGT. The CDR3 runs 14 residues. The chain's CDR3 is CASSKTGGIQTQHF. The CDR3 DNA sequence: TGTGCCAGCAGCAAGACAGGGGGCATTCAGACCCAGCATTTT.

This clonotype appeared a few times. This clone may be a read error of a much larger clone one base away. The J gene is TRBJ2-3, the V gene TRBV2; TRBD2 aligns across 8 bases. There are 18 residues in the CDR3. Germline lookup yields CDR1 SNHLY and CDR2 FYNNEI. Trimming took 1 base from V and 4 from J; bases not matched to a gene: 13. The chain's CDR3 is CASSEEGDFTSGPDTQYF. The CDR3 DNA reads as TGTGCCAGCAGTGAAGAAGGGGACTTTACTAGCGGACCAGATACGCAGTATTTT.

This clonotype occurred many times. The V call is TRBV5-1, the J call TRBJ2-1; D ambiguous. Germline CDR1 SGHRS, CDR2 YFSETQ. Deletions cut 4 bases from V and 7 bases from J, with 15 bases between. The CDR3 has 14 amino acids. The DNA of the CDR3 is TGCGCCAGCAGCCCCGAACTAAGAATTAATGAGCAGTTCTTC. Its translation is CASSPELRINEQFF.

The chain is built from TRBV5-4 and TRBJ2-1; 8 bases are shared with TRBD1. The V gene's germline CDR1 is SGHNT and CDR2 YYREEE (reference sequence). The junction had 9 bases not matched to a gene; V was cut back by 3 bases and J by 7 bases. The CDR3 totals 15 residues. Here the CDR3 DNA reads TGTGCCAGCAGCTCCCTGGACAGGGCAGGAAATGAGCAGTTCTTC. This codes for CASSSLDRAGNEQFF.

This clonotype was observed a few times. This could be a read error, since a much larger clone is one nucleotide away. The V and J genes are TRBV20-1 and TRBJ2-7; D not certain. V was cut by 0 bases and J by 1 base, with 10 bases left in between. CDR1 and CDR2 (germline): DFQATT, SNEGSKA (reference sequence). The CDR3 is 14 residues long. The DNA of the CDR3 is TGCAGTGCTAGAGATCTAGTGGGGTCCTACGAGCAGTACTTC. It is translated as CSARDLVGSYEQYF.

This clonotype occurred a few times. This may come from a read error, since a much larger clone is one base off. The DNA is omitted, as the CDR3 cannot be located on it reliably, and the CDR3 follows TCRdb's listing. CDR3 in amino acids: CASSSSGGPKYEKYF. The V and J genes are TRBV6-5 and TRBJ2-7; the D segment call TRBD2 is taken from the table without a DNA check. The CDR3 numbers 15 amino acids, ends counted. Germline assignment: CDR1 MNHEY and CDR2 SVGAGI.

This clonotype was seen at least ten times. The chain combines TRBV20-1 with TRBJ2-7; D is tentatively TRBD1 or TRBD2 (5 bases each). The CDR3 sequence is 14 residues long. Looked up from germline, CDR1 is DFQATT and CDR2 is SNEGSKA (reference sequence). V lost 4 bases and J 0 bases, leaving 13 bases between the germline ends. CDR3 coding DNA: TGCAGTGCTAACATGCCTGGGACCTCCTACGAGCAGTACTTC. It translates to CSANMPGTSYEQYF.

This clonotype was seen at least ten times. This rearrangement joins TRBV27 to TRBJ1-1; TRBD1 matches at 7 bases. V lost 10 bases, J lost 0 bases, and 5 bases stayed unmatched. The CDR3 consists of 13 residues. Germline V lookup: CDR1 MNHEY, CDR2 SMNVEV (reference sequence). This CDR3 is CATADRLNTEAFF. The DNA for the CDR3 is TGTGCCACCGCGGACAGGTTGAACACTGAAGCTTTCTTT.

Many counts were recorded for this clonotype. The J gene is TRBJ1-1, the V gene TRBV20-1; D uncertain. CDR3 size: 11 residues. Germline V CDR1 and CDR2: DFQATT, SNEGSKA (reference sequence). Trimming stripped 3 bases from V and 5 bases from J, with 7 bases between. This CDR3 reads CSASRGTEAFF. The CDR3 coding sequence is TGCAGTGCTAGCCGGGGAACTGAAGCTTTCTTT.

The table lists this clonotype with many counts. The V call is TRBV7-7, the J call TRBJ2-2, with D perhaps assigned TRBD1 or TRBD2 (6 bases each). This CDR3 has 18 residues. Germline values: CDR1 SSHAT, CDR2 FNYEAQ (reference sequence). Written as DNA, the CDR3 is TGTGCTAGCTCTAACCCGCGGGACGGGACACCTAACACCGGGGAGCTGTTTTTT. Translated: CASSNPRDGTPNTGELFF.

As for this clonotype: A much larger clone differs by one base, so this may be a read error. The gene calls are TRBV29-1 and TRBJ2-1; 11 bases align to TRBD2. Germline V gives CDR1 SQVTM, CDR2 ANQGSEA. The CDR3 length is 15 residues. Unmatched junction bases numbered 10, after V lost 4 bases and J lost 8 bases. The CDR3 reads CSVVGTSGSYDEQFF. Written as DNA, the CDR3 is TGCAGCGTTGTAGGGACTAGCGGATCTTACGATGAGCAGTTCTTC.

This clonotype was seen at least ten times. CDR3: CASSLDAGATPHEQYF. The CDR3 bases are TGTGCCAGCAGCTTAGACGCGGGAGCCACCCCCCACGAGCAGTACTTC. The rearrangement links TRBV7-2 to TRBJ2-7, with 7 positions matching TRBD2. J gave up 5 bases and V 1 base, and 11 bases lay outside the gene matches. In germline, CDR1 is SGHTA, CDR2 FQGNSA. The CDR3 has 16 residues.

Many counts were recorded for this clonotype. Here the CDR3 reads CASSLSGSLTREQYF. In nucleotides, the CDR3 is TGTGCCAGCAGCTTAAGCGGCTCACTAACTCGGGAGCAGTACTTC. V is TRBV7-2 and J is TRBJ2-7; weak D call: TRBD2 (5 bases). Trimming removed 2 bases from V and 7 bases from J, with 18 bases in between. Germline CDR1 and CDR2: SGHTA and FQGNSA. The CDR3 extends over 15 amino acids. The complete variable domain, with remaining parts taken from reference TRBV7-2 and TRBJ2-7, reads GAGVSQSPSNKVTEKGKDVELRCDPISGHTALYWYRQSLGQGLEFLIYFQGNSAPDKSGLPSDRFSAERTGGSVSTLTIQRTQQEDSAVYLCASSLSGSLTREQYFGPGTRLTVT.